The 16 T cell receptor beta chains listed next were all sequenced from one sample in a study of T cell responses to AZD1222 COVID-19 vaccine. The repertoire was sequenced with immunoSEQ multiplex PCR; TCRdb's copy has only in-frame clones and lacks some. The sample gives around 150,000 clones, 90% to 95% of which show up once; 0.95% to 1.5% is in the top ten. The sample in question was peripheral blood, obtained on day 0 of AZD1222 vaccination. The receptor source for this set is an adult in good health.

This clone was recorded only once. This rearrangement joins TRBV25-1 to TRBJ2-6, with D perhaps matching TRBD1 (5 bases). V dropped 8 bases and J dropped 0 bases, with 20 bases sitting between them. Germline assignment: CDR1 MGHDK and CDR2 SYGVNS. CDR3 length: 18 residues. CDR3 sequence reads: CASSSGMGQRSGANVLTF. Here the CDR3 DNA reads TGTGCCAGCTCCTCAGGGATGGGGCAACGCTCTGGGGCCAACGTCCTGACTTTC.

CDR3 in amino acids: CASSQDQGPLYGYTF. The CDR3 DNA follows: TGCGCCAGCAGCCAAGATCAGGGGCCACTCTATGGCTACACCTTC. This chain uses TRBV4-1 with TRBJ1-2; possible D gene TRBD1, 6 bases. Germline V gives CDR1 MGHRA, CDR2 YSYEKL. The CDR3 spans 15 residues. The germline V and J ends were trimmed by 0 bases and 4 bases, with 12 bases remaining between them.

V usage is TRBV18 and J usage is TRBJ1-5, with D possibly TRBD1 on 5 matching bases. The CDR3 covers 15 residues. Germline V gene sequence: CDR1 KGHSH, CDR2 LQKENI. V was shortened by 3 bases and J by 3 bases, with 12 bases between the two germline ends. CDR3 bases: TGTGCCAGCTCACCTGGAGGAGGGGACAATCAGCCCCAGCATTTT. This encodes CASSPGGGDNQPQHF.

CDR3 protein: CAIKPMGVDTEAFF. For the CDR3, the DNA is TGTGCCATCAAACCCATGGGGGTCGACACTGAAGCTTTCTTT. The rearrangement uses TRBV10-3 and TRBJ1-1; D possibly corresponds to TRBD1 (5 bases). V was clipped by 7 bases and J by 3 bases, with 15 bases between them. Germline V gene sequence: CDR1 ENHRY, CDR2 SYGVKD. The CDR3 extends over 14 amino acids.

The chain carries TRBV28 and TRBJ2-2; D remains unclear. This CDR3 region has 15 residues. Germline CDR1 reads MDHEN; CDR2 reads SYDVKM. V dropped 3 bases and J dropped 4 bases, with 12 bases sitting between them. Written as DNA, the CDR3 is TGTGCCAGCAGTTTGCTAGACTCGGGCACCGGGGAGCTGTTTTTT. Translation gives CASSLLDSGTGELFF.

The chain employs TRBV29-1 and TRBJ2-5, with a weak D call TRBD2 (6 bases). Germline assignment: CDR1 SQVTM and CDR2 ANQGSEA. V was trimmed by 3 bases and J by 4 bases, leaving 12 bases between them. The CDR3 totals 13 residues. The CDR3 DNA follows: TGCAGCGTTGAGGGGGGAATTAGAGAGACCCAGTACTTC. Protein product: CSVEGGIRETQYF.

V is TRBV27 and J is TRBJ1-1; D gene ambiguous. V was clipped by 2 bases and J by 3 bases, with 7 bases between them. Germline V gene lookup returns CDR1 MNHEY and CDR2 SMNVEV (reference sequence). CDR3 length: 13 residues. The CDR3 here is CASSLKGYTEAFF. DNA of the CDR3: TGTGCCAGCAGTTTAAAGGGTTACACTGAAGCTTTCTTT.

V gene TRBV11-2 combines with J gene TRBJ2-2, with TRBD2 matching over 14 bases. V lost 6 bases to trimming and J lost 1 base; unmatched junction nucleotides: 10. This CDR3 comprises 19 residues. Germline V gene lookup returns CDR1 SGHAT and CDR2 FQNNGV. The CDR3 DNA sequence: TGTGCCAGCAGGGAAGATCGGACTAGCGGGAGGAGGAACACCGGGGAGCTGTTTTTT. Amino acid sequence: CASREDRTSGRRNTGELFF.

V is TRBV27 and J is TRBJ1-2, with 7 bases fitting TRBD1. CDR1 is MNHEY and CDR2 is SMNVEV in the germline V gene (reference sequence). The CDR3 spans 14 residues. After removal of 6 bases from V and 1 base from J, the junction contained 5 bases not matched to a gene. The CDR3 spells CASRQGEFNYGYTF. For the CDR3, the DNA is TGTGCCAGCAGGCAGGGGGAATTTAACTATGGCTACACCTTC.

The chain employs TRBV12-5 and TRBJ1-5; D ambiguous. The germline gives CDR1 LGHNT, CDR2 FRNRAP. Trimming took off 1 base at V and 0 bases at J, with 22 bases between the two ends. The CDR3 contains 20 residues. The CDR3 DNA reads TGTGCTAGTGGTTTGGGATCTCGTCTGTACACTTATTTTAGCAATCAGCCCCAGCATTTT. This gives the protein CASGLGSRLYTYFSNQPQHF.

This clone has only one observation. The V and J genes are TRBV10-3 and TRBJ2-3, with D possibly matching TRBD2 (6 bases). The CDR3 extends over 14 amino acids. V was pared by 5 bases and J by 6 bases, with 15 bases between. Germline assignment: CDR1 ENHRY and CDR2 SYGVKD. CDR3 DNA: TGTGCCATCAGTAGGAGGGCTAGTTCCGATACGCAGTATTTT. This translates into CAISRRASSDTQYF.

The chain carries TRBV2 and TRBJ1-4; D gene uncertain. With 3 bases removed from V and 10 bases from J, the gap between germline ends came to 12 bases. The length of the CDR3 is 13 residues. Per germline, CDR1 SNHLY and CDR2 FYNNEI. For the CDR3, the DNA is TGTGCCAGCAGTGACGCGGGCGCGGGAAAACTGTTTTTT. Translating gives CASSDAGAGKLFF.

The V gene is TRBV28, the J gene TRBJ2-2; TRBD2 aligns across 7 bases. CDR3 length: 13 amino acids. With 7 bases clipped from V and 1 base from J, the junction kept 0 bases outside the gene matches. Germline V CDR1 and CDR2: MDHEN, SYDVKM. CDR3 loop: CASTGGNTGELFF. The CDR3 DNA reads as TGTGCCAGCACGGGGGGGAACACCGGGGAGCTGTTTTTT.

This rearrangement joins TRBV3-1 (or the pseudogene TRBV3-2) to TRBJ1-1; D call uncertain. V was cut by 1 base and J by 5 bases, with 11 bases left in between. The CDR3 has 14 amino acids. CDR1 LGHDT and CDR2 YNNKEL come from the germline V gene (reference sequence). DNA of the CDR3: TGTGCCAGCAGCCAAGGTGGCTTTAGAACTGAAGCTTTCTTT. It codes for CASSQGGFRTEAFF.

The CDR3 DNA follows: TGTGCCAGCAGCTCGGGTAGGGATACGCAGTATTTT. Protein sequence: CASSSGRDTQYF. The chain has TRBV7-9 and TRBJ2-3; D remains ambiguous. This CDR3 has 12 residues. With 4 bases removed from V and 6 bases from J, the gap between germline ends came to 8 bases. Germline V CDR1 and CDR2: SEHNR, FQNEAQ (reference sequence). Looking up the rest from reference TRBV7-9 and TRBJ2-3 gives the full variable domain: DTGVSQNPRHKITKRGQNVTFRCDPISEHNRLYWYRQTLGQGPEFLTYFQNEAQLEKSRLLSDRFSAERPKGSFSTLEIQRTEQGDSAMYLCASSSGRDTQYFGPGTRLTVL.

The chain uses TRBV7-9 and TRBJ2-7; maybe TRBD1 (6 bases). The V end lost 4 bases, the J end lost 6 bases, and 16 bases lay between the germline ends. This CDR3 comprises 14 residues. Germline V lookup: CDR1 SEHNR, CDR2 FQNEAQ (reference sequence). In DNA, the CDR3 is TGTGCCAGCAGCTCGGACAGTCCCCCCTCCGAGCAGTACGTC. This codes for CASSSDSPPSEQYV.